Listed below are T cell receptor beta chains from one sample, sequenced in a study of blood T cell repertoires in COVID-19. Clones were sequenced by immunoSEQ multiplex PCR, and TCRdb holds only the in-frame ones, with some missing. The sample yields roughly 280,000 clones, about 87% seen once. Material: PBMCs or T cells enriched from blood (not recorded which). These receptors all come from a woman between 50 and 59 years old who had recovered from COVID-19. CDR3s include the opening cysteine and the closing phenylalanine or tryptophan. A D gene is named only where the DNA matches it firmly. Clone size is shown for a subset of rows, as once, few, many or a class of expanded clone.

CDR3	DNA	V	J	D	size
CSASTRTEAFF	TGCAGTGCTAGTACGAGGACTGAAGCTTTCTTT	TRBV20-1	TRBJ1-1	-	once
CASSDDRGRRNTIYF	TGTGCCAGCAGCGATGACAGGGGGCGCAGAAACACCATATATTTT	TRBV7-6	TRBJ1-3	TRBD1	-
CASCDRDTITNTEAFF	TGTGCCAGCTGTGACCGGGACACCATCACGAACACTGAAGCTTTCTTT	TRBV19	TRBJ1-1	-	many
CASSWMLLAGGNNEQFF	TGTGCCAGCAGCTGGATGCTACTAGCGGGAGGGAACAATGAGCAGTTCTTC	TRBV5-8	TRBJ2-1	TRBD2	-
CASNQNGLIQETQYF	TGTGCCAGCAACCAGAACGGACTGATCCAAGAGACCCAGTACTTC	TRBV2	TRBJ2-5	-	-
CASSLDSTLVTYEQYF	TGTGCCAGCAGCTTAGATTCTACCCTTGTAACCTACGAGCAGTACTTC	TRBV7-2	TRBJ2-7	-	-
CAISEFQQGYYGYTF	TGTGCCATCAGTGAGTTTCAACAGGGGTACTATGGCTACACCTTC	TRBV10-3	TRBJ1-2	TRBD1	once
CASSPDRENQPQHF	TGTGCCAGCAGTCCGGACAGGGAAAATCAGCCCCAGCATTTT	TRBV27	TRBJ1-5	TRBD1	-
CASRLTGAGDTQYF	TGTGCCAGCAGACTGACAGGGGCAGGAGATACGCAGTATTTT	TRBV28	TRBJ2-3	TRBD1	-
CASTGGRYSEQYF	TGTGCCAGCACGGGGGGACGCTATTCCGAGCAGTACTTC	TRBV28	TRBJ2-7	TRBD2	-
CASSEATGGLYGYTF	TGTGCCAGCAGTGAAGCGACAGGGGGACTTTATGGCTACACCTTC	TRBV25-1	TRBJ1-2	TRBD1	-
CASSPYRGGTGELFF	TGTGCCAGCTCACCCTACAGGGGCGGCACCGGGGAGCTGTTTTTT	TRBV18	TRBJ2-2	TRBD1	-
CASSLAGVGNIQYF	TGTGCCAGCAGCCTAGCGGGAGTAGGGAACATTCAGTACTTC	TRBV7-8	TRBJ2-4	TRBD2	-
CASSLFSPGHQHGYTF	TGTGCCAGCAGTTTATTTTCCCCGGGACATCAACATGGCTACACCTTC	TRBV28	TRBJ1-2	-	-
CASSLASGSSYEQYF	TGTGCCAGCAGTTTAGCTAGCGGGAGCTCCTACGAGCAGTACTTC	TRBV27	TRBJ2-7	TRBD2	-
CASSPTGATYEQYF	TGTGCCAGCAGCCCCACGGGAGCTACCTACGAGCAGTACTTC	TRBV4-2	TRBJ2-7	-	-
CASSEAHSAMDTGELFF	TGTGCCAGCAGTGAAGCGCACAGTGCAATGGACACCGGGGAGCTGTTTTTT	TRBV6-1	TRBJ2-2	-	-
CASSQGRTGTSNEQFF	TGTGCCAGCAGCCAAGGAAGGACAGGGACGTCCAATGAGCAGTTCTTC	TRBV4-2	TRBJ2-1	TRBD1	-
CASRRTEDGSYEQYF	TGTGCCAGCAGGAGAACGGAGGATGGCTCCTACGAGCAGTACTTC	TRBV28	TRBJ2-7	-	-
CASRRLETQYF	TGTGCCTCGCGGAGATTGGAGACCCAGTACTTC	TRBV30	TRBJ2-5	-	-
CATSDKLAASYNEQFF	TGTGCCACCAGTGATAAACTAGCGGCTTCCTACAATGAGCAGTTCTTC	TRBV24-1	TRBJ2-1	TRBD2	-
CASSARGGEAVAKNIQYF	TGTGCCAGCAGCGCCCGGGGGGGGGAAGCGGTAGCCAAAAACATTCAGTACTTC	TRBV9	TRBJ2-4	TRBD2	-
CASSLGTESFALHF	TGCGCCAGCAGTCTCGGGACTGAATCGTTTGCCCTCCACTTT	TRBV4-1	TRBJ1-6	-	-
CASSAQPGETYEQYF	TGTGCCAGCAGCGCCCAGCCGGGAGAGACCTACGAGCAGTACTTC	TRBV7-2	TRBJ2-7	-	-
CASSLHSGGGEKLFF	TGTGCCAGCAGTTTGCATTCCGGGGGAGGGGAAAAACTGTTTTTT	TRBV28	TRBJ1-4	-	-
CASSLDTPSYEQYF	TGTGCCAGCAGCTTAGACACACCCTCCTACGAGCAGTACTTC	TRBV7-2	TRBJ2-7	-	-
CASSVGLAGDSYEQYF	TGTGCCAGCAGCGTAGGACTAGCGGGAGATTCGTACGAGCAGTACTTC	TRBV9	TRBJ2-7	TRBD2	-
CASSMRQGKTNYGYTF	TGTGCCAGTAGTATGAGGCAGGGAAAGACTAACTATGGCTACACCTTC	TRBV19	TRBJ1-2	-	once
CASSGAGDHVYEQYF	TGTGCCAGCAGCGGGGCGGGAGACCACGTCTACGAGCAGTACTTC	TRBV7-8	TRBJ2-7	TRBD2	-
CSVESSLAGGNEQFF	TGCAGCGTTGAATCCTCACTAGCGGGAGGCAATGAGCAGTTCTTC	TRBV29-1	TRBJ2-1	TRBD2	-
CASSQGPPGTSFGSEQFF	TGCGCCAGCAGCCAAGGCCCACCAGGGACTAGCTTTGGTAGTGAGCAGTTCTTC	TRBV4-1	TRBJ2-1	TRBD2	-
CASTRTSGKGDTQYF	TGTGCCAGCACCCGGACTAGCGGGAAGGGAGATACGCAGTATTTT	TRBV7-2	TRBJ2-3	TRBD2	-
CASSQDMLAGGPNEQFF	TGTGCCAGCAGCCAAGATATGCTAGCGGGAGGGCCCAATGAGCAGTTCTTC	TRBV14	TRBJ2-1	TRBD2	-
CASSLARGAGYGYTF	TGTGCCAGCAGCTTAGCGCGGGGGGCCGGCTATGGCTACACCTTC	TRBV7-8	TRBJ1-2	-	-
CASSPNRDSYNEQFF	TGTGCCAGCAGCCCTAACCGGGATTCCTACAATGAGCAGTTCTTC	TRBV5-5	TRBJ2-1	-	-
CASSEAGGQEFYGYTF	TGTGCCAGCAGTGAAGCTGGGGGACAGGAATTCTATGGCTACACCTTC	TRBV2	TRBJ1-2	TRBD1	once
CASSPRGQVDSPLHF	TGTGCCAGCTCACCGCGAGGACAAGTGGATTCACCCCTCCACTTT	TRBV18	TRBJ1-6	-	-
CASSLAGGSNQPQHF	TGTGCCAGCAGCTTAGCGGGGGGGAGCAATCAGCCCCAGCATTTT	TRBV7-2	TRBJ1-5	-	once
CASSFTVGRVQVTQYF	TGTGCCAGCTCATTTACCGTCGGGAGAGTTCAGGTGACCCAGTACTTC	TRBV18	TRBJ2-5	-	-
CASTPRGYEQYF	TGTGCCAGCACCCCCCGCGGCTACGAGCAGTACTTC	TRBV6-5	TRBJ2-7	-	-
CASRTRGGPYNEQFF	TGTGCCAGTAGGACCCGAGGGGGACCCTACAATGAGCAGTTCTTC	TRBV19	TRBJ2-1	-	-
CASSFRSQAGDRTDTQYF	TGTGCCAGCAGCTTTCGGTCCCAGGCAGGGGATCGCACAGATACGCAGTATTTT	TRBV5-5	TRBJ2-3	-	-
CASSLNDYRGPQHF	TGTGCCAGCAGCTTGAACGACTACCGGGGGCCCCAGCATTTT	TRBV9	TRBJ1-5	-	-
CASSRQGASEAFF	TGTGCCAGCAGCCGACAGGGAGCGAGTGAAGCTTTCTTT	TRBV3-1/TRBV3-2	TRBJ1-1	TRBD1	-
CASSERQNTGELFF	TGTGCCAGCAGTGAACGTCAGAATACCGGGGAGCTGTTTTTT	TRBV6-1	TRBJ2-2	-	-
CASSLVGWTRMNTEAFF	TGTGCCAGCAGCCTGGTGGGTTGGACACGTATGAACACTGAAGCTTTCTTT	TRBV5-6	TRBJ1-1	-	once
CASSPRRNTEAFF	TGTGCCAGCAGCCCGAGGAGGAACACTGAAGCTTTCTTT	TRBV2	TRBJ1-1	-	-
CASSDYRGTNTEAFF	TGTGCCAGCTCGGACTACAGGGGCACGAACACTGAAGCTTTCTTT	TRBV18	TRBJ1-1	TRBD1	-
CASSQGQGNSPLHF	TGTGCCAGCAGCCAGGGACAGGGAAACTCACCCCTCCACTTT	TRBV7-9	TRBJ1-6	TRBD1	-
CASSNARGGEFF	TGTGCCAGCAGTAACGCTAGGGGGGGGGAGTTCTTC	TRBV6-2/TRBV6-3	TRBJ2-1	-	-
CASSQSVGVTGNTIYF	TGCGCCAGCAGCCAGTCGGTTGGAGTAACTGGAAACACCATATATTTT	TRBV4-3	TRBJ1-3	-	-
CASSFTQDVGKLFF	TGTGCCAGCAGTTTCACTCAGGATGTTGGAAAACTGTTTTTT	TRBV6-2/TRBV6-3	TRBJ1-4	-	-
CASSPRAGPYNEQFF	TGTGCCAGCTCACCTCGAGCGGGGCCGTACAATGAGCAGTTCTTC	TRBV18	TRBJ2-1	TRBD2	-